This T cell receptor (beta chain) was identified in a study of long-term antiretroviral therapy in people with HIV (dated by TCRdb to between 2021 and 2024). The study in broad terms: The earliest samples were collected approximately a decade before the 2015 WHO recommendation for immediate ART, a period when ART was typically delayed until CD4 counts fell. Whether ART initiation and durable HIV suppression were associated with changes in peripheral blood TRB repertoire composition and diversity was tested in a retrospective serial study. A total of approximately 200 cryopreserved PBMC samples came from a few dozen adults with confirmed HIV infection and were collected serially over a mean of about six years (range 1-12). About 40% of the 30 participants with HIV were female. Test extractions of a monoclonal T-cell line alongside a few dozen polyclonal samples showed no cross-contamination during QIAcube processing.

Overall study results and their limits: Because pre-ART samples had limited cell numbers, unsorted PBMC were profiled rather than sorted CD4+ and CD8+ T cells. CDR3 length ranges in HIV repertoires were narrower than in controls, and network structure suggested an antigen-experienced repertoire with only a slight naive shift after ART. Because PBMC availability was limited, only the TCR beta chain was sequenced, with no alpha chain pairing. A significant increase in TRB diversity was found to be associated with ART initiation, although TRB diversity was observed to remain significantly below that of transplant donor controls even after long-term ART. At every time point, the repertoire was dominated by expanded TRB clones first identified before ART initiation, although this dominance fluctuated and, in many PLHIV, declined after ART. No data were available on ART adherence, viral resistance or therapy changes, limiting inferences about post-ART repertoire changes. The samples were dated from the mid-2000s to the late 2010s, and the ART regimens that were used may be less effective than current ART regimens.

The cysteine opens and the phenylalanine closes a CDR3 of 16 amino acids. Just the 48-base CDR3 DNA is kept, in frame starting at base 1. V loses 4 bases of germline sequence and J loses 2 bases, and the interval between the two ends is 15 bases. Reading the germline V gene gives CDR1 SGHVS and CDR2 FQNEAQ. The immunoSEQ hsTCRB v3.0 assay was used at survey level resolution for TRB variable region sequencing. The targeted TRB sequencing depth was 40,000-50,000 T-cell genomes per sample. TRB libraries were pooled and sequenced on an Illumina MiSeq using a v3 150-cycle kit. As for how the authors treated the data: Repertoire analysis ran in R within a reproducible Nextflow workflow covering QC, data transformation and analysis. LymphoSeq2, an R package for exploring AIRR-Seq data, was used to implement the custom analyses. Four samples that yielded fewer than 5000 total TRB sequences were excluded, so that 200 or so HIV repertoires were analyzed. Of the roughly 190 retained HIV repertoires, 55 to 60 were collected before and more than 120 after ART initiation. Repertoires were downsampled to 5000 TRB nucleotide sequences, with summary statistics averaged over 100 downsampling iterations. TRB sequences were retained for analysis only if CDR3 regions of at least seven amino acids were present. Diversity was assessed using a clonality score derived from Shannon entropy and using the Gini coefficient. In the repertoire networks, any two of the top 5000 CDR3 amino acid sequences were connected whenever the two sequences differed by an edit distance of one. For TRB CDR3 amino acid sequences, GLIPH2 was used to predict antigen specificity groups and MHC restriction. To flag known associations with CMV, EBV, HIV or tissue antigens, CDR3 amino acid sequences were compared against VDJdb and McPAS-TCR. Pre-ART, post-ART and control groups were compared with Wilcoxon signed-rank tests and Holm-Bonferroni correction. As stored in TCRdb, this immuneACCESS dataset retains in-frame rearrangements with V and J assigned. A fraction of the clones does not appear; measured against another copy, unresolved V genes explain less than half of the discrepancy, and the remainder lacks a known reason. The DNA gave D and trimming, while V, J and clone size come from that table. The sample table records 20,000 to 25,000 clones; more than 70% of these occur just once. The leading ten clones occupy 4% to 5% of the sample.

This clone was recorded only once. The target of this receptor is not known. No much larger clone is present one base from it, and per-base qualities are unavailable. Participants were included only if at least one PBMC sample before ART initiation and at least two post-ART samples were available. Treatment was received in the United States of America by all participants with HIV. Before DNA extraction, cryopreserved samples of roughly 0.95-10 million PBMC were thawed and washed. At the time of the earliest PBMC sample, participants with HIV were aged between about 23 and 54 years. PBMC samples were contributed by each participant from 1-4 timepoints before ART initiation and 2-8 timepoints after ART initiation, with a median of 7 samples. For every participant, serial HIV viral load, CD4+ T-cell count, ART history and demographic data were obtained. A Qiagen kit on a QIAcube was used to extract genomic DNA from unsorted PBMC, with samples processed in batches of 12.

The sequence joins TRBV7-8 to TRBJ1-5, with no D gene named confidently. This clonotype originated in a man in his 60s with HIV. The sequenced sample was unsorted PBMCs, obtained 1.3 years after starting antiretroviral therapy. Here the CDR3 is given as CASSYSPPVGNQPQHF. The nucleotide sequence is TGTGCCAGCAGCTACAGTCCTCCCGTGGGCAATCAGCCCCAGCATTTT. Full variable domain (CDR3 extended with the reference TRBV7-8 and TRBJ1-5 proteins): GAGVSQSPRYKVAKRGQDVALRCDPISGHVSLFWYQQALGQGPEFLTYFQNEAQLDKSGLPSDRFFAERPEGSVSTLKIQRTQQEDSAVYLCASSYSPPVGNQPQHFGDGTRLSIL.